These 7 T cell receptor beta chains originate from one sample sequenced in a study of T-cell reconstitution after alpha-beta-depleted transplantation in children. Unique molecular identifiers featured in how the TCRbeta library was prepared. TCRdb recomputed calls from the PCR reads with MiXCR, one row per CDR3 protein. The sample has some 530,000 distinct CDR3 sequences; around 13% are singletons. Sequencing used PBMCs from the stem cell graft donor, obtained from the stem cell graft. All receptors come from a human donor who donated a stem cell graft to a child with combined immunodeficiency.

This clonotype was seen more than once but under ten times. V usage is TRBV7-3 and J usage is TRBJ2-2; D uncertain. CDR3 size: 17 residues. The V and J ends lost 1 base and 0 bases respectively, with 12 bases between them. Germline CDR1 reads SGHTA; CDR2 reads FQGTGA. The CDR3 loop is CASSLMLEHANTGELFF. The CDR3 coding sequence is TGTGCCAGCAGCTTAATGTTAGAACACGCGAACACCGGGGAGCTGTTTTTT.

This clonotype was counted only a few times. The genes are TRBV7-2 and TRBJ1-6; D is ambiguous. This CDR3 is built from 15 residues. Per germline, CDR1 SGHTA and CDR2 FQGNSA. V shed 2 bases and J shed 9 bases, with 14 bases lying between them. CDR3 in amino acids: CASSLNVAGISPLHF. CDR3 DNA sequence: TGTGCCAGCAGCTTAAACGTAGCTGGGATTTCACCCCTCCACTTT.

The chain links TRBV5-5 to TRBJ2-7; D gene unclear. Trimming removed 2 bases from V and 3 bases from J, with 15 bases in between. This CDR3 has 15 residues. Looked up from germline, CDR1 is SGHKS and CDR2 is YYEKEE (reference sequence). CDR3 DNA: TGTGCCAGCAGCTTTTGGGTAGGGCGGAGCTACGAGCAGTACTTC. Translation gives CASSFWVGRSYEQYF.

V usage is TRBV7-2 and J usage is TRBJ2-7, with 10 positions matching TRBD1. CDR1 is SGHTA, CDR2 FQGNSA, per germline. The CDR3 contains 16 residues. J lost 7 bases, V lost 0 bases, and 9 bases had no gene match. Here the CDR3 reads CASSLALGTGVGEQYF. CDR3 sequence (DNA): TGTGCCAGCAGCTTAGCGCTCGGGACAGGGGTGGGAGAGCAGTACTTC.

This sequence joins TRBV12-3 or TRBV12-4 and TRBJ2-1; tentatively, D is TRBD2 (6 bases). This CDR3 is built from 14 residues. V was pared by 5 bases and J by 3 bases, with 11 bases between. The CDR3 DNA reads as TGTGCCAGCAGTGGGGGACTTTTCTACAATGAGCAGTTCTTC. The encoded protein is CASSGGLFYNEQFF.

There are a few counts of this clonotype. This chain links TRBV4-1 with TRBJ2-5; D might be TRBD2 (5 bases). V was clipped by 5 bases and J by 2 bases, with 18 bases between them. The CDR3 sequence is 16 residues long. Germline V gene data show CDR1 as MGHRA and CDR2 as YSYEKL. This chain's CDR3 is CASSALGDTDQETQYF. CDR3 nucleotide sequence: TGCGCCAGCAGCGCTTTGGGAGATACCGATCAAGAGACCCAGTACTTC.

This clonotype showed up just a few times. This chain links TRBV20-1 with TRBJ1-2, with D perhaps matching TRBD1 (6 bases). From germline, CDR1 is DFQATT and CDR2 SNEGSKA (reference sequence). V was pared by 5 bases and J by 4 bases, with 11 bases between. The CDR3 is 12 amino acids. CDR3 sequence reads: CSAYRETYGYTF. As DNA, the CDR3 is TGCAGTGCTTACAGGGAAACCTATGGCTACACCTTC.